A single TCR beta chain is shown here with its context. Generated by immunoSEQ multiplex PCR, the TCRdb table keeps only in-frame clones and is missing some. The sample lists over 7,500 clones, about 81% seen once, with 24% in the top ten. This entry comes from a study of blood T cell repertoires in COVID-19. V was shortened by 6 bases and J by 6 bases, with 13 bases between the two germline ends. CDR1 is MRHNA, CDR2 SNTAGT, per germline. The CDR3 has 13 amino acids. Sequences were obtained from peripheral blood. This TCR was sampled from a man aged 60 to 75 with active COVID-19. The V gene is TRBV6-4, the J gene TRBJ2-3, with a weak D call TRBD2 (5 bases). CDR3 amino acids: CASSRTEFDTQYF. The CDR3 nucleotides read TGTGCCAGCAGCAGGACTGAATTCGATACGCAGTATTTT.